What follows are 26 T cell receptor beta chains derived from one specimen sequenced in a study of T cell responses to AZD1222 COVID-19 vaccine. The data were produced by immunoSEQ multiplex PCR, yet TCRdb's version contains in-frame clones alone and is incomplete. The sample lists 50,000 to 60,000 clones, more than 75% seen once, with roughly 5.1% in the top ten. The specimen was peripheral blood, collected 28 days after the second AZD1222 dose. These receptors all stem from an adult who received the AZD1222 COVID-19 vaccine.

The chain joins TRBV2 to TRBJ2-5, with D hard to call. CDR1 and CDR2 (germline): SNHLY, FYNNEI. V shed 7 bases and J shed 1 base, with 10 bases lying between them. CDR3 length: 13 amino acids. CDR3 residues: CASNYFSQETQYF. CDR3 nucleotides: TGTGCCAGCAACTATTTTTCCCAAGAGACCCAGTACTTC.

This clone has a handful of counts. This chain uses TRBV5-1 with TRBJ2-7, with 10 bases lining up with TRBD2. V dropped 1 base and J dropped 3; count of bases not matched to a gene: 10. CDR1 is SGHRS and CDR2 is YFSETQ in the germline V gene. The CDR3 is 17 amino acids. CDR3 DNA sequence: TGCGCCAGCAGCTTGTGGGCTAGCGGGGGCAGAAACTACGAGCAGTACTTC. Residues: CASSLWASGGRNYEQYF.

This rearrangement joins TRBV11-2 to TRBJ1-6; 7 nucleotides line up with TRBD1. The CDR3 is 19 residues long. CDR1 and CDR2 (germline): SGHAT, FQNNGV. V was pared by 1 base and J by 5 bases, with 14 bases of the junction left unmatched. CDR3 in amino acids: CASSLVSPMLGTDNSPLHF. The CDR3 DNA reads TGTGCCAGCAGCTTAGTTAGCCCAATGCTCGGGACAGATAATTCACCCCTCCACTTT.

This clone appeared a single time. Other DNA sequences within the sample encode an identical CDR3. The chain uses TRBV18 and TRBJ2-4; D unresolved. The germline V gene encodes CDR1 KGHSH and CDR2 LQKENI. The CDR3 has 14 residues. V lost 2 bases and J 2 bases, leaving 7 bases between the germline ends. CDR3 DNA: TGTGCCAGCTCACCAGGGCGGACCAAAAACATTCAGTACTTC. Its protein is CASSPGRTKNIQYF.

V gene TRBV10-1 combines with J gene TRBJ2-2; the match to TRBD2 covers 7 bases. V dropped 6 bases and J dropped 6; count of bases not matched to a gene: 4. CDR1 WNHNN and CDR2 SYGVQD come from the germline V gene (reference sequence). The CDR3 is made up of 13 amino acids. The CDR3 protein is CASRRGGSGELFF. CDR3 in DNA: TGCGCCAGCAGGAGGGGAGGGTCCGGGGAGCTGTTTTTT.

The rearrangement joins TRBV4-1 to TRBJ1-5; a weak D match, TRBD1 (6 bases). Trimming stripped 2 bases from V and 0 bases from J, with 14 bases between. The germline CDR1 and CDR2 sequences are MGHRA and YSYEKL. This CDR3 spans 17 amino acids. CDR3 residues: CASSQSQGAYSNQPQHF. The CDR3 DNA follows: TGCGCCAGCAGCCAATCACAGGGTGCCTATAGCAATCAGCCCCAGCATTTT.

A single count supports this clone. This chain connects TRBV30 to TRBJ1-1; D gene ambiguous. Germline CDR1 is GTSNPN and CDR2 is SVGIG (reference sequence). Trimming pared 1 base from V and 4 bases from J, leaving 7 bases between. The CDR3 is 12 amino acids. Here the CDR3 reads CAWSASGTEAFF. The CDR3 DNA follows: TGTGCCTGGAGTGCGTCGGGCACTGAAGCTTTCTTT.

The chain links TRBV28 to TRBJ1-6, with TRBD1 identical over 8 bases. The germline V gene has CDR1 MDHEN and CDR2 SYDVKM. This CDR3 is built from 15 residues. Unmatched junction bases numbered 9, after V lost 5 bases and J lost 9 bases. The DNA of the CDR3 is TGTGCCAGCAGTCTAGGGCAGGGGGCTTTTTCACCCCTCCACTTT. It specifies CASSLGQGAFSPLHF.

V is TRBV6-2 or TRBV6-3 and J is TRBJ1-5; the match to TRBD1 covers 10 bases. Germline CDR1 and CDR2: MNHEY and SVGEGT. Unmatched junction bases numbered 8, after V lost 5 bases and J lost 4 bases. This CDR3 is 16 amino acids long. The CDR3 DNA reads TGTGCCAGCAGTCGGGACAGGGGAGAACCGAATCAGCCCCAGCATTTT. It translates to CASSRDRGEPNQPQHF.

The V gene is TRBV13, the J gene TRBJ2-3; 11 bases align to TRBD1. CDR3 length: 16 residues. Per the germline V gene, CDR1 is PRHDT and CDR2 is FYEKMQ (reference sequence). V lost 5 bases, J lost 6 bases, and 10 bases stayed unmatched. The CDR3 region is CASSRLGQGARDTQYF. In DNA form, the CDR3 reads TGTGCCAGCAGCCGGTTAGGACAGGGGGCGAGGGATACGCAGTATTTT.

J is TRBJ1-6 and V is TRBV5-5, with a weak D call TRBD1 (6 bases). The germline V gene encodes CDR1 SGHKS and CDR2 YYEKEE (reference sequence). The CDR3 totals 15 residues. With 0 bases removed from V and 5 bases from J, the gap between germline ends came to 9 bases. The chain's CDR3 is CASSLVQGNNSPLHF. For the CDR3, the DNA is TGTGCCAGCAGCTTGGTCCAGGGGAATAATTCACCCCTCCACTTT.

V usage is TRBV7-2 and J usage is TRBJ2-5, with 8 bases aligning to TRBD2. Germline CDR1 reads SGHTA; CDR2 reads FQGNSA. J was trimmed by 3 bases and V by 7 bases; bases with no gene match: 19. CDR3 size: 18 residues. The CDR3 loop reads CASTLITGFAGGKETQYF. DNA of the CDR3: TGTGCCAGCACCCTAATAACAGGTTTTGCGGGGGGTAAAGAGACCCAGTACTTC.

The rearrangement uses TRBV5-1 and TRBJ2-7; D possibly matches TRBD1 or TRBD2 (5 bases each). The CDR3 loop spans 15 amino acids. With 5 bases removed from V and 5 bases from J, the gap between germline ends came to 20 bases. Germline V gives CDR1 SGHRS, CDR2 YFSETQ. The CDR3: CASRLRGARVDEQYF. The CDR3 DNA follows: TGCGCCAGCAGGCTACGGGGCGCGAGGGTCGACGAGCAGTACTTC.

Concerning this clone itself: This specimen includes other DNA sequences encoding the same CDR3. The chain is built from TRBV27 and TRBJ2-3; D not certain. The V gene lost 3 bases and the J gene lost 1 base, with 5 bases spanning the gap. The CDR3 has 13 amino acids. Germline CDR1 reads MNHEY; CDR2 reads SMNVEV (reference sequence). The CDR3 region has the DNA TGTGCCAGCAGTTTGAAACGCACAGATACGCAGTATTTT. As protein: CASSLKRTDTQYF.

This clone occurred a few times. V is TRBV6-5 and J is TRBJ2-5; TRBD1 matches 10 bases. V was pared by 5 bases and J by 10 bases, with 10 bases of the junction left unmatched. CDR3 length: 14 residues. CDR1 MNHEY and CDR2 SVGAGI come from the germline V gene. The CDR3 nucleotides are TGTGCCAGCAGTCCCGGGACAGGGGTAGGGAGCCAGTACTTC. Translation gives CASSPGTGVGSQYF.

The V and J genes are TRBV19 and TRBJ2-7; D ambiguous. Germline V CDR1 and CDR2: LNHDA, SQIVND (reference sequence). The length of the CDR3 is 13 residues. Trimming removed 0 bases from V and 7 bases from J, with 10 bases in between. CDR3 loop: CASSIERRREQYF. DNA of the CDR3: TGTGCCAGTAGTATAGAGCGCCGGCGGGAGCAGTACTTC. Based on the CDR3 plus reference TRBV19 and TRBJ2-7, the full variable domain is DGGITQSPKYLFRKEGQNVTLSCEQNLNHDAMYWYRQDPGQGLRLIYYSQIVNDFQKGDIAEGYSVSREKKESFPLTVTSAQKNPTAFYLCASSIERRREQYFGPGTRLTVT.

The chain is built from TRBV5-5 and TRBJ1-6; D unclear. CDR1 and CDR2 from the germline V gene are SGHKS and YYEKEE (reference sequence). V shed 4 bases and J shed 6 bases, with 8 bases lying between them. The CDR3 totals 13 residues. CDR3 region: CASSVLRNSPLHF. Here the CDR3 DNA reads TGTGCCAGCAGCGTCTTACGTAATTCACCCCTCCACTTT.

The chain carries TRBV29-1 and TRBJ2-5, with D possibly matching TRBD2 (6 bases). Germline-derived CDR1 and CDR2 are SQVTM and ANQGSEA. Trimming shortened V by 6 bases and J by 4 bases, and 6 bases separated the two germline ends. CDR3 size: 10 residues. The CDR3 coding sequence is TGCAGCGTGGGGGGAGAGACCCAGTACTTC. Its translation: CSVGGETQYF. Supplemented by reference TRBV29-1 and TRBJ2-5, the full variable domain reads SAVISQKPSRDICQRGTSLTIQCQVDSQVTMMFWYRQQPGQSLTLIATANQGSEATYESGFVIDKFPISRPNLTFSTLTVSNMSPEDSSIYLCSVGGETQYFGPGTRLLVL.

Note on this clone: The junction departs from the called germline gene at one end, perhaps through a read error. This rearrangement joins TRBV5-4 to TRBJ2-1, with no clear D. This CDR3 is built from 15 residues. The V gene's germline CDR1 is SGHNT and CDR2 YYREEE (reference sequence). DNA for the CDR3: TGTGCCAGCAGCTTGGGAGGAATTCGGTACAATGGGCAGTTCTTC. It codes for CASSLGGIRYNGQFF.

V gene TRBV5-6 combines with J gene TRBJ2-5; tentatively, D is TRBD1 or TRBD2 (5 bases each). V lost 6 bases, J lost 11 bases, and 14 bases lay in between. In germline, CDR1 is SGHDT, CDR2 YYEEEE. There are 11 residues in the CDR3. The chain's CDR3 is CASNLGPIQYF. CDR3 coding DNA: TGTGCCAGCAACCTGGGACCAATACAGTACTTC.

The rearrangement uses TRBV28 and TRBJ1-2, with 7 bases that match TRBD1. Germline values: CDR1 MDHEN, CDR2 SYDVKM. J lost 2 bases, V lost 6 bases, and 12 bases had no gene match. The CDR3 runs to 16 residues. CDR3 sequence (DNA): TGTGCCAGCAGCCCTCCAGGACAGGTCTTGAACTATGGCTACACCTTC. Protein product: CASSPPGQVLNYGYTF.

CDR3 region: CASSWTSISGTGSGSSYNSPLHF. CDR3 bases: TGCGCCAGCAGCTGGACCTCAATTTCCGGGACAGGGAGCGGTAGCTCCTATAATTCACCCCTCCACTTT. The genes are TRBV5-1 and TRBJ1-6; TRBD1 agrees at 9 bases. This CDR3 spans 23 amino acids. CDR1 SGHRS and CDR2 YFSETQ come from the germline V gene. V trimming: 3 bases; J trimming: 0 bases; junction bases outside the gene matches: 22.

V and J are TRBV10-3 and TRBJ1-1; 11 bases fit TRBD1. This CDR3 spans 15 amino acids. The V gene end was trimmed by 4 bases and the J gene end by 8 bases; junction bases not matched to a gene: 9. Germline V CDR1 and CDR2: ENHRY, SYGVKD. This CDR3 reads CAISGDRGTDVEAFF. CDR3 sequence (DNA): TGTGCCATCAGTGGGGACAGGGGGACTGATGTGGAAGCTTTCTTT.

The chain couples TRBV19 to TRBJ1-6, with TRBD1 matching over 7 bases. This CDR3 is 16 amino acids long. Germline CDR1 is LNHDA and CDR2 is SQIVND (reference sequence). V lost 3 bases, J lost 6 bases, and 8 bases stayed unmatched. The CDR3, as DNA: TGTGCCAGTAGTATGGCGCAGGGGGTGAGTAATTCACCCCTCCACTTT. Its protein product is CASSMAQGVSNSPLHF. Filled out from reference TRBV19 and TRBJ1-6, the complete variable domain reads DGGITQSPKYLFRKEGQNVTLSCEQNLNHDAMYWYRQDPGQGLRLIYYSQIVNDFQKGDIAEGYSVSREKKESFPLTVTSAQKNPTAFYLCASSMAQGVSNSPLHFGNGTRLTVT.

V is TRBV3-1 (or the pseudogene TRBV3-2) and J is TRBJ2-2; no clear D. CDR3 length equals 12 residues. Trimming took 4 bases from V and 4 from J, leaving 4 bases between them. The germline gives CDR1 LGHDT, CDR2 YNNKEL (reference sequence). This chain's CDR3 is CASSPFTGELFF. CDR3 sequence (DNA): TGTGCCAGCAGCCCCTTCACCGGGGAGCTGTTTTTT.

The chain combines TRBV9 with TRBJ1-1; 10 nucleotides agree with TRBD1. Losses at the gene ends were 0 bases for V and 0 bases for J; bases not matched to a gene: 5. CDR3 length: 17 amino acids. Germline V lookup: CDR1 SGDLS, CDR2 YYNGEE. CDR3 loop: CASSVDPGTGVNTEAFF. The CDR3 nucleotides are TGTGCCAGCAGCGTAGATCCCGGGACAGGGGTGAACACTGAAGCTTTCTTT.